This T cell receptor (beta chain) stems from a study of OX40 agonist ivuxolimab in advanced cancers. This CDR3 has 18 amino acids. V lost 0 bases to trimming and J lost 7 bases, with 19 bases between them. Germline V gene lookup returns CDR1 LGHNA and CDR2 YNFKEQ. This clone showed up just once. Its antigen remains unidentified. Study results and caveats: Partial responders at 0.1-3.0 mg/kg showed near-lowest clonal expansion.

Method: immunoSEQ multiplex PCR; TCRdb's copy keeps in-frame clones and lacks some. The table shows approximately 56,000 clones, with approximately 80% occurring only once. The sequence was collected from an adult with an advanced solid tumor such as melanoma, head and neck, liver or kidney cancer. This specimen was CD4+ or CD8+ T cells sorted from blood, taken in a trial of the OX40 agonist ivuxolimab. The chain has TRBV4-2 and TRBJ1-6; D is uncertain. The CDR3 DNA sequence: TGTGCCAGCAGCCAAGATGAGCGGGGATGGACGAGAAATTCACCCCTCCACTTT. This translates into CASSQDERGWTRNSPLHF.